This entry is about one TCR beta chain. What it binds is not known. The data were obtained in a study of beta chain features in type 1 diabetes. Background on the study: Similarity in age, gender and cell yields was seen between patients and healthy donors.

Every bit of the isolated RNA underwent reverse transcription, so sequencing read expressed TCRB transcripts. Method: immunoSEQ multiplex PCR; TCRdb's copy keeps in-frame clones and lacks some. Here the sample spans 630,000 or so clones, more than 13% being singletons. Broader study findings: TCRB CDR3s were moderately but significantly shorter in Type 1 diabetes patients in all four CD4+ subsets. Healthy donors had naive, central memory and Treg TCRB repertoires that appeared less similar than those seen among patients.

CDR1 is KGHSH, CDR2 LQKENI, per germline. The CDR3 loop spans 13 amino acids. V was trimmed by 3 bases and J by 2 bases, leaving 8 bases between them. Sample: naive CD4+ T cells from blood. The TCR originated in a young man with type 1 diabetes. This chain joins TRBV18 and TRBJ2-7; D perhaps matches TRBD1 (6 bases). As DNA, the CDR3 is TGTGCCAGCTCACCGGCAGGGGCCTACGAGCAGTACTTC. Translation: CASSPAGAYEQYF.